This entry concerns a single T cell receptor beta chain. Its antigen remains unidentified. The validation cohort, a group of some 120 subjects, included the donors and was separate from the roughly 700-subject first cohort. Some clones are missing from TCRdb's copy, which holds only in-frame ones; the method was immunoSEQ multiplex PCR. Here the sample spans tens of thousands of clones, around nine tenths being singletons. This sample is drawn from a study of cytomegalovirus exposure and HLA in healthy donors. About the research overall: The roughly 700 first-cohort repertoires shared a platform with the roughly 120 validation repertoires, as reported in a later analysis.

The CDR3 contains 15 residues. V lost 9 bases and J 4 bases, leaving 21 bases between the germline ends. Germline V gene data show CDR1 as SGHRS and CDR2 as YFSETQ. Study-wide findings and caveats: Cytomegalovirus-associated status was assigned to around 160 TCR beta chains. Reported performance of the classifier showed diagnosis of cytomegalovirus status with high specificity and sensitivity.

The TCR sequence derives from a man between 18 and 35 years old in good health and CMV-seronegative. The sequenced sample consisted of PBMCs. The V and J genes are TRBV5-1 and TRBJ2-3, with D maybe TRBD2 (6 bases). CDR3 in amino acids: CATGTGSGQSDTQYF. CDR3 coding DNA: TGCGCCACCGGAACAGGCAGCGGGCAATCAGATACGCAGTATTTT.